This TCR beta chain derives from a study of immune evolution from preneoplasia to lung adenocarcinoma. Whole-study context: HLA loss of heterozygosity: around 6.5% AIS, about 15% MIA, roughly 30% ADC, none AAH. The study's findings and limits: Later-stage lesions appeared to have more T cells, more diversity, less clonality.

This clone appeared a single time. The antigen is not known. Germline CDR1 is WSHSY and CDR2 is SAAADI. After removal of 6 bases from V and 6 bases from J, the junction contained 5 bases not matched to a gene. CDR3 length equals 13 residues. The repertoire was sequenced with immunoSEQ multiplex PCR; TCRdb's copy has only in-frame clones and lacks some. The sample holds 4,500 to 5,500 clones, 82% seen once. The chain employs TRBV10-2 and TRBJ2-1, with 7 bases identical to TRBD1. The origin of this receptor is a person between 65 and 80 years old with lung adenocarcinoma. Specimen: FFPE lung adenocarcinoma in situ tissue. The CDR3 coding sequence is TGCGCCAGCAGACCGACAGGGTCCAATGAGCAGTTCTTC. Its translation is CASRPTGSNEQFF.